This T cell receptor beta chain was retrieved from a study of blood T cells in healthy people across ages. A J-beta primer mix and a sample-barcoded 5' primer were used in a second PCR of roughly 7 to 12 cycles. TCRdb redid the calling of the 5' RACE reads with MiXCR, one entry per CDR3 protein. This table holds 800,000 or so distinct CDR3 sequences, just under 25% found once. These data were also reused for a study on T cells of mothers and their children.

The specimen sequenced was blood. The origin of this receptor is a boy aged 10-17 years in good health.

Written as DNA, the CDR3 is TGTGCCAGCAGCCAGGGACAGGTCCTCACAGATACGCAGTATTTT. It specifies CASSQGQVLTDTQYF. V gene TRBV7-2 combines with J gene TRBJ2-3, with TRBD1 matching over 8 bases. The germline CDR1 and CDR2 sequences are SGHTA and FQGNSA. V was pared by 5 bases and J by 2 bases, with 6 bases of the junction left unmatched. This CDR3 is built from 15 residues.